These 16 T cell receptor beta chains came from one sample sequenced in a study of blood T cells in healthy people across ages. Primers used in a second PCR of about 6 to 11 cycles were a sample-barcoded 5' primer and a J-beta primer mix. One entry per CDR3 protein, called by TCRdb with MiXCR from the 5' RACE reads. The data show roughly 800,000 distinct CDR3 sequences, 55% to 75% seen once. Sequencing was performed on blood. These receptors were collected from a man younger than 45 in good health.

This chain uses TRBV7-2 with TRBJ2-5; no clear D. V was clipped by 3 bases and J by 5 bases, with 10 bases between them. This CDR3 is built from 13 residues. Germline-derived CDR1 and CDR2 are SGHTA and FQGNSA. The CDR3 loop reads CASSLEHYETQYF. In nucleotides, the CDR3 is TGTGCCAGCAGCTTGGAACACTATGAGACCCAGTACTTC. The full variable domain, in which reference TRBV7-2 and TRBJ2-5 provide the parts outside the CDR3, is GAGVSQSPSNKVTEKGKDVELRCDPISGHTALYWYRQSLGQGLEFLIYFQGNSAPDKSGLPSDRFSAERTGGSVSTLTIQRTQQEDSAVYLCASSLEHYETQYFGPGTRLLVL.

Worth noting for this clonotype: One junction end disagrees with the germline gene, perhaps due to a read error. V is TRBV11-2 and J is TRBJ2-7, with no clear D. Germline V gene data show CDR1 as SGHAT and CDR2 as FQNNGV. The CDR3 covers 14 residues. Here the CDR3 DNA reads TGTGCCAGCAGCGAAGAGGCGAGGTCCTGCGAGCAGTACTTC. As protein: CASSEEARSCEQYF.

The gene calls are TRBV7-2 and TRBJ2-3; 11 bases map to TRBD2. Germline CDR1 is SGHTA and CDR2 is FQGNSA. J gave up 5 bases and V 5 bases, and 15 bases lay outside the gene matches. The CDR3 covers 18 residues. As DNA, the CDR3 is TGTGCCAGCAGCCTGGGGGGTAGCGGGAGGGCCGTGGGAGATACGCAGTATTTT. It specifies CASSLGGSGRAVGDTQYF.

The V call is TRBV7-9, the J call TRBJ2-1; no definite D call. This CDR3 is 13 amino acids long. Trimming stripped 10 bases from V and 8 bases from J, with 18 bases between. Germline values: CDR1 SEHNR, CDR2 FQNEAQ (reference sequence). CDR3 loop: CATETDRVDEQFF. In nucleotides, the CDR3 is TGTGCCACCGAGACGGATCGGGTCGATGAGCAGTTCTTC. Complete variable domain (other parts from reference TRBV7-9 and TRBJ2-1): DTGVSQNPRHKITKRGQNVTFRCDPISEHNRLYWYRQTLGQGPEFLTYFQNEAQLEKSRLLSDRFSAERPKGSFSTLEIQRTEQGDSAMYLCATETDRVDEQFFGPGTRLTVL.

The gene calls are TRBV6-2 or TRBV6-3 and TRBJ2-5, with a weak D call TRBD2 (5 bases). The DNA end is a closer match to TRBJ2-7, so the J assignment may be wrong. Germline V gene lookup returns CDR1 MNHEY and CDR2 SVGEGT. The CDR3 runs 17 residues. CDR3 in DNA: TGTGCCAGCAGTTACTCGACAAGTGCGGGTTGGGACTACGAGCAGTACTTC. The encoded protein is CASSYSTSAGWDYEQYF.

CDR3 DNA sequence: TGTGCCAGCAGCGGGGTCACGGAGACCCAGTACTTC. Its translation is CASSGVTETQYF. The V gene is TRBV7-9, the J gene TRBJ2-5; D ambiguous. CDR3 size: 12 residues. Trimming cost V 5 bases and J 5 bases, with 9 bases left between them. Germline CDR1 is SEHNR and CDR2 is FQNEAQ (reference sequence).

The chain couples TRBV7-9 to TRBJ2-1, with D unclear. This CDR3 has 15 residues. Germline CDR1 is SEHNR and CDR2 is FQNEAQ (reference sequence). V lost 3 bases and J lost 0, with 9 bases in between. The CDR3 DNA sequence: TGTGCCAGCAGCTTCCGTCCCGCCTCCTACAATGAGCAGTTCTTC. Its translation is CASSFRPASYNEQFF.

The rearrangement links TRBV6-6 to TRBJ2-7; 7 bases fit TRBD2. Germline-derived CDR1 and CDR2 are MNHNY and SVGAGI (reference sequence). The CDR3 extends over 17 amino acids. Trimming removed 6 bases from V and 2 bases from J; junction bases left unmatched: 16. The DNA for the CDR3 is TGTGCCAGCAGGGACCGCCTCGAAAGCCGGGAGGCCTACGAGCAGTACTTC. Its translation is CASRDRLESREAYEQYF.

The rearrangement uses TRBV21-1 and TRBJ2-7; TRBD2 was called by the table and not checked on the DNA. TRBV21-1 is reported as a pseudogene. The CDR3 runs to 13 residues. CDR3 nucleotides: TGTGCCAGCTCCACGGACGGCCGCTACGAGCAGTACTTC. Its protein is CASSTDGRYEQYF.

This chain links TRBV25-1 with TRBJ2-4; 7 bases are shared with TRBD1. The J call may not be correct, given that the DNA end is closer to TRBJ2-7. CDR1 and CDR2 from the germline V gene are MGHDK and SYGVNS. This CDR3 spans 15 amino acids. The DNA for the CDR3 is TGTGCCAGCAGCACGAGACAGGGTTGGTTCTACGAGCAGTACTTC. The encoded protein is CASSTRQGWFYEQYF.

This clonotype was detected a few times. The chain is built from TRBV9 and TRBJ2-7; 7 bases are shared with TRBD2. V gave up 0 bases and J gave up 3 bases; unmatched junction bases: 3. The CDR3 is 14 residues long. CDR1 and CDR2 (germline): SGDLS, YYNGEE. The CDR3, as DNA: TGTGCCAGCAGCGTAGGACTAGCTAGCTACGAGCAGTACTTC. It encodes CASSVGLASYEQYF. Drawing the rest from reference TRBV9 and TRBJ2-7, the complete variable domain is DSGVTQTPKHLITATGQRVTLRCSPRSGDLSVYWYQQSLDQGLQFLIQYYNGEERAKGNILERFSAQQFPDLHSELNLSSLELGDSALYFCASSVGLASYEQYFGPGTRLTVT.

The chain has TRBV19 and TRBJ1-1; unclear D gene. In germline, CDR1 is LNHDA, CDR2 SQIVND (reference sequence). The CDR3 contains 13 residues. Trimming took 3 bases from V and 5 from J, leaving 10 bases between them. The CDR3: CASSMFARTEAFF. CDR3 DNA: TGTGCCAGTAGTATGTTCGCAAGGACTGAAGCTTTCTTT.

The chain is built from TRBV20-1 and TRBJ2-3; D could derive from TRBD1 or TRBD2 (5 bases each). The ends were cut back, 5 bases at V and 7 bases at J, with 16 bases in the middle. Germline lookup yields CDR1 DFQATT and CDR2 SNEGSKA (reference sequence). This CDR3 region has 13 residues. This CDR3 is CSARATGLYTQYF. The DNA of the CDR3 is TGCAGTGCTCGGGCCACAGGACTTTATACGCAGTATTTT.

This clonotype was seen only a few times. The genes are TRBV27 and TRBJ2-1, with D unclear. V was trimmed by 4 bases and J by 4 bases, leaving 8 bases between them. Germline V gene sequence: CDR1 MNHEY, CDR2 SMNVEV (reference sequence). The CDR3 runs 13 residues. The CDR3 coding sequence is TGTGCCAGCAGTTCCTCAATTTACAATGAGCAGTTCTTC. The encoded protein is CASSSSIYNEQFF.

With respect to this clonotype: Compared with germline, one end of the junction differs, possibly owing to a read error. The CDR3 spells CANSYSGTGSNGGYTF. CDR3 DNA: TGTGCCAACAGTTACTCAGGGACAGGATCGAACGGTGGCTACACCTTC. The chain couples TRBV6-5 to TRBJ1-2; TRBD1 matches 8 bases. CDR1 and CDR2 from the germline V gene are MNHEY and SVGAGI. The CDR3 has 16 residues.

As for this clonotype: One junction end does not reproduce the germline sequence, and a read error may be involved. The chain recombines TRBV7-2 with TRBJ1-6; TRBD1 is a possible D gene (5 bases). The germline gives CDR1 SGHTA, CDR2 FQGNSA. There are 15 residues in the CDR3. The CDR3 DNA follows: TGTGCCAGCAGCTCTTCGCGGGGGAGCAGTTCACCCCCCCACTTT. Translating it yields CASSSSRGSSSPPHF.